This T cell receptor (beta chain) was identified in a study of blood T cell repertoires in COVID-19. The overall study: Researchers got acute and convalescent COVID-19 samples from the United States, Italy and Spain. Sample material is recorded as cDNA or gDNA derived from T cells, B-cell-depleted T cells, or PBMCs.

Germline lookup yields CDR1 MDHEN and CDR2 SYDVKM. This CDR3 is built from 15 residues. V gave up 7 bases and J gave up 5 bases, with 18 bases separating them. TCRdb's copy holds only in-frame clones and misses some; the assay was immunoSEQ multiplex PCR. Of some 190,000 clones in the sample, 84% were seen once. J is TRBJ1-5 and V is TRBV28; D is unclear. The sample consisted of peripheral blood. The clonotype comes from a woman over 75 with COVID-19, enrolled during active disease. In nucleotides, the CDR3 is TGTGCCAGCACCAAAACGGGAGGTTTTTATCAGCCCCAGCATTTT. Amino acids: CASTKTGGFYQPQHF. The variable domain in full, completed from reference TRBV28 and TRBJ1-5, reads DVKVTQSSRYLVKRTGEKVFLECVQDMDHENMFWYRQDPGLGLRLIYFSYDVKMKEKGDIPEGYSVSREKKERFSLILESASTNQTSMYLCASTKTGGFYQPQHFGDGTRLSIL.